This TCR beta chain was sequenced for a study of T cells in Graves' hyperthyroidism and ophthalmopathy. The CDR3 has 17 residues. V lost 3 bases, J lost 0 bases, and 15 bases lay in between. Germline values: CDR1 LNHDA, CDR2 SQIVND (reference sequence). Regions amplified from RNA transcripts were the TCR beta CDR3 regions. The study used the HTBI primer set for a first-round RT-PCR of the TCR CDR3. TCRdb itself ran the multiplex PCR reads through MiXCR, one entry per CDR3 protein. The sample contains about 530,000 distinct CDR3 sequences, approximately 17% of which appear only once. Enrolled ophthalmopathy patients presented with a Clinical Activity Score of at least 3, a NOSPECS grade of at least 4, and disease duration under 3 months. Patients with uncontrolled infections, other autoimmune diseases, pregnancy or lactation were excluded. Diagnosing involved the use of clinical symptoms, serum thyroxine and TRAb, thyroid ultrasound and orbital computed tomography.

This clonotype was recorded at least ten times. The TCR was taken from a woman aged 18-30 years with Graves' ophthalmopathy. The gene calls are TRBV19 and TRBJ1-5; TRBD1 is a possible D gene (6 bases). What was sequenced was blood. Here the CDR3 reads CASSISSGAISNQPQHF. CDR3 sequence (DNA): TGTGCCAGTAGTATCAGCTCAGGGGCCATTAGCAATCAGCCCCAGCATTTT.